Below, one T cell receptor (beta chain) is given with its context. What it binds is not known. The data were taken from a study of cytomegalovirus exposure and HLA in healthy donors. Broader study findings: High sensitivity and specificity were reportedly achieved when the classifier diagnosed cytomegalovirus status. One cluster of highly shared sequence variants probably arose as a sequencing artifact. A later analysis reportedly found that, within productive TCRs, an Asian-associated ancestry cluster had fewer N-insertions than the mean observed across the approximately 660 donors. Previous analysis showed most TCR beta V segments were productive about 87% or about 30% of the time.

13 Jbeta primers and 60 Vbeta primers were used for the PCR. Assay used: immunoSEQ multiplex PCR; TCRdb lists only in-frame clones, some missing. Among 100,000 to 140,000 clones listed, around 67% were seen once. Germline CDR1 reads MNHNS; CDR2 reads SASEGT. The CDR3 consists of 15 residues. V was shortened by 2 bases and J by 3 bases, with 14 bases between the two germline ends. This clonotype originated in a woman aged 40 to 50 in good health and CMV-seropositive. Sequenced material: PBMCs. This chain uses TRBV6-1 with TRBJ2-7, with D possibly being TRBD1 (5 bases). DNA of the CDR3: TGTGCCAGCAGTGAAAACAATGGACATTTCTACGAGCAGTACTTC. It specifies CASSENNGHFYEQYF.